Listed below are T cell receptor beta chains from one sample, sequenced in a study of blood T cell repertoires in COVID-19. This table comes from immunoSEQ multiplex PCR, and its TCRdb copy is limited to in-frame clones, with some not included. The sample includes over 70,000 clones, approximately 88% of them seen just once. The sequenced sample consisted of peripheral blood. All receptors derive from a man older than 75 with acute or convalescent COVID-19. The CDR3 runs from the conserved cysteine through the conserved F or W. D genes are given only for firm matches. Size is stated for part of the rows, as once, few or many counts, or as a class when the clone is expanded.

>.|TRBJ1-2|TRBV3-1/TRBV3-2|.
CASSQGLGPWGYTF
TGTGCCAGCAGCCAAGGATTGGGCCCCTGGGGCTACACCTTC
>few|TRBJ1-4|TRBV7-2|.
CASSLDRNEKLFF
TGTGCCAGCAGCCTCGACAGGAATGAAAAACTGTTTTTT
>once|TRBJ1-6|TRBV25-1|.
CASRQGYNSPLHF
TGTGCCAGCCGTCAGGGGTATAATTCACCCCTCCACTTT
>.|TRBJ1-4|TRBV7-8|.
CASGTGSGNEKLFF
TGTGCCAGCGGCACAGGGTCGGGGAATGAAAAACTGTTTTTT
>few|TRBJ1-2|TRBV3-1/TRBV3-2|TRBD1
CASSQDPRQGGGYTF
TGTGCCAGCAGCCAAGATCCAAGACAGGGTGGGGGCTACACCTTC
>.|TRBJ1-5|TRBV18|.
CASSPGQGLNQPQHF
TGTGCCAGCTCACCAGGGCAGGGCCTGAATCAGCCCCAGCATTTT
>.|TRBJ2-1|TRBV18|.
CASSPAGRYNEQFF
TGTGCCAGCTCACCGGCAGGGCGATACAATGAGCAGTTCTTC
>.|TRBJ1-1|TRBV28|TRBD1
CAISSAGQGDTEAFF
TGTGCCATCTCTTCAGCTGGACAGGGAGACACTGAAGCTTTCTTT
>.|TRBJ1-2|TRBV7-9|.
CASTQAAGNYGYTF
TGTGCCAGCACCCAAGCCGCCGGTAACTATGGCTACACCTTC
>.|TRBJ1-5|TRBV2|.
CASSLAGNQPQHF
TGTGCCAGCAGCCTGGCGGGCAATCAGCCCCAGCATTTT
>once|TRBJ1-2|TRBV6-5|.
CASSSLTPTYGYTF
TGTGCCAGCAGTTCTCTCACACCCACCTATGGCTACACCTTC
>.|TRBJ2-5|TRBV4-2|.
CASSQDGGGQETQYF
TGTGCCAGCAGCCAAGATGGGGGCGGGCAAGAGACCCAGTACTTC
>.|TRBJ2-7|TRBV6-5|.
CASSYSFRPRAYEQYF
TGTGCCAGCAGTTACTCCTTCAGGCCGAGAGCCTACGAGCAGTACTTC
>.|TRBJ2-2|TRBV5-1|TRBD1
CASSTGTDNTGELFF
TGCGCCAGCAGCACCGGGACAGACAACACCGGGGAGCTGTTTTTT
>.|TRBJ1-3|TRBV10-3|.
CAISEGLSSGNTIYF
TGTGCCATCAGTGAGGGCCTTTCCTCTGGAAACACCATATATTTT
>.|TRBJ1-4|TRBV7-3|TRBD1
CASSATGGGNEKLFF
TGTGCCAGCAGCGCAACAGGGGGCGGAAATGAAAAACTGTTTTTT
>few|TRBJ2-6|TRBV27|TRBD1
CASSNLPGGTGANVLTF
TGTGCCAGCAGTAACCTACCAGGGGGCACTGGGGCCAACGTCCTGACTTTC
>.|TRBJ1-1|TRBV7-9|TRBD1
CASSLLGTGTEAFF
TGTGCCAGCAGCTTATTGGGGACAGGCACTGAAGCTTTCTTT
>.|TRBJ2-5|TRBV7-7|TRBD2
CASSQGAGGPETQYF
TGTGCCAGCAGCCAGGGAGCGGGGGGGCCCGAGACCCAGTACTTC
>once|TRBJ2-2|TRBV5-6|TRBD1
CASSLKGAMGETGELFF
TGTGCCAGCAGCTTGAAGGGGGCAATGGGAGAGACCGGGGAGCTGTTTTTT
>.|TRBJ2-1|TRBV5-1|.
CASSFNNEQFF
TGCGCCAGCAGCTTCAACAATGAGCAGTTCTTC
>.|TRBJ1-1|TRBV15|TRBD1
CATSRAGQGRRLNTEAFF
TGTGCCACCAGCAGAGCGGGACAGGGAAGGAGACTGAACACTGAAGCTTTCTTT
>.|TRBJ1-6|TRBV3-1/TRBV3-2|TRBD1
CASSREGTASNSPLHF
TGTGCCAGCAGTCGTGAGGGGACAGCGAGTAATTCACCCCTCCACTTT
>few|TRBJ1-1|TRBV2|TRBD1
CASKGQKDLNTEAFF
TGTGCCAGCAAGGGACAGAAGGACTTAAACACTGAAGCTTTCTTT
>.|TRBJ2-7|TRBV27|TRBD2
CASSPRRERERNEQYF
TGTGCCAGCAGCCCGCGACGGGAGCGGGAGAGGAACGAGCAGTACTTC
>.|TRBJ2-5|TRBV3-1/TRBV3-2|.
CASSQDYSNWRPQYF
TGTGCCAGCAGCCAAGATTATAGCAATTGGAGGCCCCAGTACTTC
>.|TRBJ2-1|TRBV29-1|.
CSVEGGSISYNEQFF
TGCAGCGTTGAAGGGGGCTCGATCTCCTACAATGAGCAGTTCTTC
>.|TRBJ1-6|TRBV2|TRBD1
CASRGTGDNSPLHF
TGTGCCAGCAGGGGGACAGGGGATAATTCACCCCTCCACTTT
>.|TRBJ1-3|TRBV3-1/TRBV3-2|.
CASSPQGLENTIYF
TGTGCCAGCAGCCCCCAGGGACTAGAAAACACCATATATTTT
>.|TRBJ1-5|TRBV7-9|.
CASSLMSQPQHF
TGTGCCAGCAGCTTAATGAGTCAGCCCCAGCATTTT
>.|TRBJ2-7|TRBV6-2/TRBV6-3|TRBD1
CASSYRDRGSIEQYF
TGTGCCAGCAGTTACCGGGACAGGGGGTCAATCGAGCAGTACTTC
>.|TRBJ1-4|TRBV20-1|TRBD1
CSASGQATNEKLFF
TGCAGTGCTAGTGGACAGGCAACTAATGAAAAACTGTTTTTT
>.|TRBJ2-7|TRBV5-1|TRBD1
CASSHGPGTEASSYEQYF
TGCGCCAGCAGCCACGGTCCCGGGACAGAGGCCAGCTCCTACGAGCAGTACTTC
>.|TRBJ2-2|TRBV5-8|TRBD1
CASSPGSGQGAGELFF
TGTGCCAGCAGCCCAGGTTCGGGACAGGGCGCCGGGGAGCTGTTTTTT
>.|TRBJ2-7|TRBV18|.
CASSRLTSYEQYF
TGTGCCAGCTCCCGATTAACTAGTTACGAGCAGTACTTC
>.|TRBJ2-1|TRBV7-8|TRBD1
CASSLRTGGNEQFF
TGTGCCAGCAGCTTACGGACAGGTGGGAATGAGCAGTTCTTC
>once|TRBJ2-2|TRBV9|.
CASSPLTGELFF
TGTGCCAGCAGCCCTCTCACCGGGGAGCTGTTTTTT
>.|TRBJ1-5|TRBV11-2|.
CASSLDRDQPQHF
TGTGCCAGCAGCTTAGACAGGGATCAGCCCCAGCATTTT
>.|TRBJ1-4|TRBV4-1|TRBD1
CASSQGTGQHNEKLFF
TGCGCCAGCAGCCAGGGGACGGGACAGCATAATGAAAAACTGTTTTTT
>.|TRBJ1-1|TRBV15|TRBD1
CATSREQGAEAFF
TGTGCCACCAGCAGAGAACAGGGGGCTGAAGCTTTCTTT
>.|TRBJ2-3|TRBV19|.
CASSISGYTDTQYF
TGTGCCAGTAGTATATCCGGGTACACAGATACGCAGTATTTT
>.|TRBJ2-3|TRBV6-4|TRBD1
CASSGGRGSSDTQYF
TGTGCCAGCAGTGGGGGCAGGGGGTCGTCAGATACGCAGTATTTT
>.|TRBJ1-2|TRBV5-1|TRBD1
CASSASGGDYGYTF
TGCGCCAGCAGCGCATCAGGGGGCGACTATGGCTACACCTTC